Detailed here is one T cell receptor beta chain. Its antigen remains unknown. The observed sequence ends 3 residues before the CDR3 terminus, with the missing tail filled in from the germline J gene. Average input was roughly 1,100 ng genomic DNA for immunoSEQ TCR beta CDR3 amplification. The repertoire was sequenced with immunoSEQ multiplex PCR; TCRdb's copy has only in-frame clones and lacks some. In total, the table holds roughly 30,000 clones. This CDR3 is 13 amino acids long. The germline gives CDR1 SGHTA, CDR2 FQGTGA. This entry is derived from a study of T cells in women clearing cervical HPV infection. Study information: Controls' single incident HPV16 infection cleared within 12 months without precancer. Study-wide results and caveats: CIN3+ cases had significantly higher TCR repertoire richness than controls, but evenness did not differ. Cases and controls were distinguished at AUC 0.83 by richness and V genes.

The sequencing sample was made of blood buffy coat. The chain recombines TRBV7-3 with TRBJ1-6; D might be TRBD1 (5 bases). The TCR comes from a woman between 18 and 70 years old with a cervical HPV16 infection that either progressed to CIN3+ or cleared (not recorded which). The CDR3 here is CASSLMAGGPLHF. CDR3 DNA, as far as it was read: TGTGCCAGCAGCTTAATGGCGGGGGGGCCC. Drawing the rest from reference TRBV7-3 and TRBJ1-6, the complete variable domain is GAGVSQTPSNKVTEKGKYVELRCDPISGHTALYWYRQSLGQGPEFLIYFQGTGAADDSGLPNDRFFAVRPEGSVSTLKIQRTERGDSAVYLCASSLMAGGPLHFGNGTRLTVT.